The sample holds one count of the clone carrying this T cell receptor beta chain. Its antigen remains unknown. At one end, the junction sequence differs from germline, possibly due to a read error. The record originates from a study of a mutant IDH1 vaccine in newly diagnosed glioma. Germline CDR1 is SQVTM and CDR2 is ANQGSEA. This CDR3 contains 12 residues. TCRdb's copy holds only in-frame clones and misses some; the assay was immunoSEQ multiplex PCR. This sample carries around 61,000 clones, 85% to 90% of them seen once, and the ten largest clones take roughly 5%. Time point indicated: week 5, during vaccination. Vaccinated patients received 300 ug of mutant IDH1 20-mer peptide per dose, with topical imiquimod. Donors' newly diagnosed IDH1-mutant WHO grade 3 or 4 astrocytomas lacked nuclear ATRX.

The sample here was PBMCs, taken from a glioma patient whose treatment included an IDH1 peptide vaccine. This rearrangement joins TRBV29-1 to TRBJ2-1; no definite D call. The source of this sequence is a woman aged 40 to 55 with glioma. The CDR3 nucleotides read TGCAGCGTGGAAGAGGACGGAATAGAGCAGTTCTTC. As protein: CSVEEDGIEQFF.